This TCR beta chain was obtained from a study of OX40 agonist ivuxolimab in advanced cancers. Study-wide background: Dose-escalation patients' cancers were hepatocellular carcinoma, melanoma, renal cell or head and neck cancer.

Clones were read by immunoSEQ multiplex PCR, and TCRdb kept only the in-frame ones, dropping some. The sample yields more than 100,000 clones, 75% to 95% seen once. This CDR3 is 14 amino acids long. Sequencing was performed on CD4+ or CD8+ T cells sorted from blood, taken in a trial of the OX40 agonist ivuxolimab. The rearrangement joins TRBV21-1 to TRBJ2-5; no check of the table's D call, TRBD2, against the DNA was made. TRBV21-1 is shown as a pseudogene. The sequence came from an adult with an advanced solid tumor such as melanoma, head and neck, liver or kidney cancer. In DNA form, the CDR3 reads TGTGCCAGCAGACCACTAGCGGCACAAGAGACCCAGTACTTC. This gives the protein CASRPLAAQETQYF.